This TCR beta chain comes out of a study of blood T cell repertoires in COVID-19. The count of this clone is one. Assay used: immunoSEQ multiplex PCR; TCRdb lists only in-frame clones, some missing. The sample includes roughly 56,000 clones, approximately 92% of them seen just once. Trimming stripped 4 bases from V and 1 base from J, with 20 bases between. The CDR3 spans 17 residues. The sample taken for sequencing was peripheral blood. This clonotype was sampled from a woman aged 60-75 years with COVID-19, enrolled during active disease. V is TRBV23-1 and J is TRBJ2-7, with D possibly matching TRBD2 (6 bases). TRBV23-1 is an ORF; its function is uncertain. Written as DNA, the CDR3 is TGCGCCAGCAGTCCTAGGAGTTCGGGGGAAAGTTCCTACGAGCAGTACTTC. Amino acid sequence: CASSPRSSGESSYEQYF.